These T cell receptor beta chains were read from a single sample in a study of Ad26.COV2.S vaccination and SARS-CoV-2 variants. Sequenced by immunoSEQ multiplex PCR; TCRdb stores in-frame clones only, minus some. The sample includes around 300,000 clones, approximately 86% seen only once; the top ten take about 11%. This specimen was peripheral blood, taken in a trial of Ad26.COV2.S vaccine versus placebo. These receptors originate from a person aged 18-60 years who received the Ad26.COV2.S COVID-19 vaccine or a placebo. Both conserved end residues are trimmed from each CDR3.

>TRBJ1-2|TRBV24-1
ATSDPPKDGNYGYT
>TRBJ2-7|TRBV7-9
ASSLLAGNSEQY
>TRBJ1-4|TRBV18
ASSRSVDNEKLF
>TRBJ1-1|TRBV30
AWSTELSGAF
>TRBJ2-3|TRBV7-2
ASSPFGDTQY
>TRBJ2-5|TRBV4-1
ASSQGRTQETQY
>TRBJ1-1|TRBV29-1
SVGSANTMNTEAF
>TRBJ2-3|TRBV2
ASSLLTPADTQY
>TRBJ1-5|TRBV12-3/TRBV12-4
ASSSSSYQPQH
>TRBJ1-5|TRBV6-2/TRBV6-3
ASSMGTFEGPQH
>TRBJ1-1|TRBV5-6
ASSLGDRGLNTEAF
>TRBJ1-5|TRBV27
ASKSYGQGENQPQH
>TRBJ1-1|TRBV19
ASTYRQNTEAF
>TRBJ2-1|TRBV3-1/TRBV3-2
ASSQPRSRRF
>TRBJ2-2|TRBV28
ASRVGSGNPGELF
>TRBJ2-3|TRBV21-1
ASSQGDSSTDTQY
>TRBJ2-6|TRBV29-1
SVTILGANVLT
>TRBJ2-3|TRBV7-3
ASSLRLAGADTQY
>TRBJ1-3|TRBV9
ASSVGTGNTIY
>TRBJ1-4|TRBV5-5
ASSFLTMSNEKLF
>TRBJ2-5|TRBV30
AWTRLAGVGETQY
>TRBJ2-3|TRBV7-2
ASSLNGQGYGTDTQY
>TRBJ2-5|TRBV7-6
ASSPLVSETQY
>TRBJ1-2|TRBV6-4
ASRGHQNYGYT
>TRBJ1-2|TRBV6-1
ASSEAPQGYT
>TRBJ2-5|TRBV11-1
ASSSMGLVQETQY
>TRBJ2-3|TRBV27
ASRRERDTQY
>TRBJ1-2|TRBV28
ASRLLMTGNGYT
>TRBJ2-1|TRBV6-1
ASSEKREQF
>TRBJ2-3|TRBV7-9
ASSPRGLAGGRSTDTQY
>TRBJ1-1|TRBV15
ATSSGKVPNTEAF
>TRBJ1-5|TRBV19
ASSIPGDQPQH
>TRBJ1-4|TRBV5-5
ASSLDEYGEKLF
>TRBJ2-2|TRBV7-3
ASSLGSAGELF
>TRBJ1-3|TRBV4-2
ASSQGAQSPGNTIY
>TRBJ1-1|TRBV28
ASSRSGVTEAF
>TRBJ1-3|TRBV28
ASIKTGAGNTIY
>TRBJ2-1|TRBV7-9
ASSLFDVEQF
>TRBJ2-3|TRBV24-1
ATSDSEEAGGPRDTQY
>TRBJ2-7|TRBV4-3
ASSQGTGAHEQY
>TRBJ1-6|TRBV10-1
ASRGQGANSPLH
>TRBJ2-1|TRBV3-1/TRBV3-2
ASSYNSGIF
>TRBJ2-7|TRBV10-3
ATTEGYEQY
>TRBJ1-2|TRBV5-1
ASSTRTANYGYT
>TRBJ2-7|TRBV14
ASSPPEVVGYEQY
>TRBJ2-1|TRBV3-1/TRBV3-2
ASSHSTQPNEQF
>TRBJ1-6|TRBV13
ASSYMGTSDSPLH
>TRBJ2-5|TRBV2
ASRDQTGGETQY
>TRBJ2-1|TRBV27
ASSPWTSGRDNEQF
>TRBJ2-7|TRBV19
ASSIQGDYEQY
>TRBJ1-5|TRBV5-6
ASSFWAGGQPQH
>TRBJ1-2|TRBV7-9
ASSLATPGVNGYT
>TRBJ2-6|TRBV21-1
ASSRWRTGANVLT